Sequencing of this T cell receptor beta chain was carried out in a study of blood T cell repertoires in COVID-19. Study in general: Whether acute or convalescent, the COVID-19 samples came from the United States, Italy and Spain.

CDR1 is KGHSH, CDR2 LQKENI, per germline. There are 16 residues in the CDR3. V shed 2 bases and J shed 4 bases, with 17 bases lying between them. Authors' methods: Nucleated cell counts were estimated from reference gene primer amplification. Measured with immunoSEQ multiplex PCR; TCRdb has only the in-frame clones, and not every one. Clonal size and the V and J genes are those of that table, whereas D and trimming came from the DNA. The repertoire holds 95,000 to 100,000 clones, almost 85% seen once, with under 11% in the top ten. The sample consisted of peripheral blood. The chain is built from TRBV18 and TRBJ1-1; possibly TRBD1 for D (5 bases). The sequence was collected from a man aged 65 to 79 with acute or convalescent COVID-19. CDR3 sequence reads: CASSPNRGDGGTEAFF. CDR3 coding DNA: TGTGCCAGCTCACCAAACCGGGGGGACGGGGGCACTGAAGCTTTCTTT.